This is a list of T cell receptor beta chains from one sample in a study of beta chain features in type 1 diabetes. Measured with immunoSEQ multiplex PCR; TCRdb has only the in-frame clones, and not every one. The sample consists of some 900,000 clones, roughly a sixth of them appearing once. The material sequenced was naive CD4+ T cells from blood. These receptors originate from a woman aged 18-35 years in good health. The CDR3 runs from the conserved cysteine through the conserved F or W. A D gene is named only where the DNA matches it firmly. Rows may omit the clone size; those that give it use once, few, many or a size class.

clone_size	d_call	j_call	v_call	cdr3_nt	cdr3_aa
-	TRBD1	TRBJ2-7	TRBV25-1	TGTGCCAGCAGGAAGGGACAGGGGAGACACGAGCAGTACTTC	CASRKGQGRHEQYF
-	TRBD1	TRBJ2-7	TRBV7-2	TGTGCCAGCAGCTCAAGGACAGGAACCTACGAGCAGTACTTC	CASSSRTGTYEQYF
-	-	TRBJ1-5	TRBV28	TGTGCCAGCAGTCCTGGACAGCACAATCAGCCCCAGCATTTT	CASSPGQHNQPQHF
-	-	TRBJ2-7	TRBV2	TGTGCCAGCAGTGATGGGGTCTACGAGCAGTACTTC	CASSDGVYEQYF
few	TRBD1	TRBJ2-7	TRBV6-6	TGTGCCAGCAGTTACGAACAGGGGGATGGGTACGAGCAGTACTTC	CASSYEQGDGYEQYF
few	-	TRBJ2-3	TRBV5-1	TGCGCCAGCAGTCGAGGGGAGATCACAGATACGCAGTATTTT	CASSRGEITDTQYF
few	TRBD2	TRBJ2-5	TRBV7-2	TGTGCCAGCAGCTCCGGACTAGCGGAGATAGAGACCCAGTACTTC	CASSSGLAEIETQYF
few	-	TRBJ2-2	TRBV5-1	TGCGCCAGCAGCTTCGGTTTGGAAACCGGGGAGCTGTTTTTT	CASSFGLETGELFF
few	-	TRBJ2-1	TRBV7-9	TGTGCCAGCAGCTCCCAATACAATGAGCAGTTCTTC	CASSSQYNEQFF
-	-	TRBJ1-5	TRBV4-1	TGCGCCAGCAGCCAACCACAGGACAATCAGCCCCAGCATTTT	CASSQPQDNQPQHF
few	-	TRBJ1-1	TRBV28	TGTGCCAGCAGTTCGACCGTCGCAAGGGACACTGAAGCTTTCTTT	CASSSTVARDTEAFF
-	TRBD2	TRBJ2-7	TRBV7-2	TGTGCCAGCAGCCTAACTAGCGGGAGTTACGAGCAGTACTTC	CASSLTSGSYEQYF
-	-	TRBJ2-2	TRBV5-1	TGCGCCAGCAGCTCAGTGAGGAACACCGGGGAGCTGTTTTTT	CASSSVRNTGELFF
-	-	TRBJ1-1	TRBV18	TGTGCCAGCTCACTCCAGGGTTCGGGGAACACTGAAGCTTTCTTT	CASSLQGSGNTEAFF
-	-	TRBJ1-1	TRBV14	TGTGCCAGCAGCCAAGGAATTAGAGCGAACACTGAAGCTTTCTTT	CASSQGIRANTEAFF
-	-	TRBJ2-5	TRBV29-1	TGCAGCGTCTTGGGTTCGGGCACTGTGGGGGAGCAGTACTTC	CSVLGSGTVGEQYF
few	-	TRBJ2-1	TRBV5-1	TGCGCCAGCAGCCACCGGGACGGAGGGAATGAGCAGTTCTTC	CASSHRDGGNEQFF
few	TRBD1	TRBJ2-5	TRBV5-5	TGTGCCAGCAACCAGGGGGCCCGAGAGACCCAGTACTTC	CASNQGARETQYF